The 7 T cell receptor beta chains given below trace back to one sample, sequenced in a study of vaccination and CD4 T cells after COVID-19 (dated by TCRdb to between 2021 and 2024). Reading the label with the study, this specimen's treatment or condition is: approximately 9-day PBMC culture with coronavirus spike peptide pools or control peptides (ViraFEST assay). Their recognized antigens are unknown. Library preparation used PCR. This sample was sequenced with an Illumina iSeq 100. DNA from cultured CD4+ T cells was subjected to TCR sequencing with the Oncomine TCR Beta short-read assay at the Johns Hopkins FTIC core. The public reads were reprocessed in TCRdb via fastp at Q25 and MiXCR, keeping in-frame beta chains. Identical CDR3 protein sequences are pooled into one entry, listed with their most common genes and DNA. This sample gives 8,500 to 10,000 distinct CDR3 sequences in total; approximately 52% of them show up just once. Under 20% of the sample comes from the top ten.

The sequenced material came from CD4+ T cells from blood, cultured in vitro. These receptors were collected from a human donor who had recovered from COVID-19.

CDR3 DNA sequence: TGTGCCAGCAGTTACCGAAGGACTAGCGGGGGATGGAATGAGCAGTTCTTC. Translated, it gives CASSYRRTSGGWNEQFF. V is TRBV6-2 or TRBV6-3 and J is TRBJ2-1, with 13 bases fitting TRBD2. CDR1 is MNHEY and CDR2 is SVGEGT in the germline V gene. CDR3 length equals 17 residues. Trimming cost V 2 bases and J 7 bases; bases outside gene matches: 8.

The rearrangement joins TRBV7-3 to TRBJ1-2; 7 positions match TRBD1. V gave up 2 bases and J gave up 8 bases; unmatched junction bases: 8. From germline, CDR1 is SGHTA and CDR2 FQGTGA. This CDR3 is 14 amino acids long. Written as DNA, the CDR3 is TGTGCCAGCAGCTTAGGCCGACAGGGAGGGGGCTACACCTTC. It translates to CASSLGRQGGGYTF.

The CDR3 sequence is CATSDFSQAYGEQFF. The CDR3 DNA reads as TGTGCCACCAGTGATTTCAGTCAGGCATACGGGGAGCAGTTCTTC. This chain links TRBV24-1 with TRBJ2-1; the D is unclear. Looked up from germline, CDR1 is KGHDR and CDR2 is SFDVKD. This CDR3 is 15 amino acids long. The germline V and J ends were trimmed by 1 base and 10 bases, with 16 bases remaining between them.

The chain recombines TRBV7-6 with TRBJ1-3; maybe TRBD1 (5 bases). Germline loops: CDR1 SGHVS, CDR2 FNYEAQ. The CDR3 length is 15 residues. Trimming took off 2 bases at V and 1 base at J, with 9 bases between the two ends. CDR3 DNA sequence: TGTGCCAGCAGCTTACCCCCAGGGTCTGGAAACACCATATATTTT. Its translation: CASSLPPGSGNTIYF.

The chain joins TRBV25-1 to TRBJ1-1; 9 nucleotides agree with TRBD1. CDR1 and CDR2 (germline): MGHDK, SYGVNS. The CDR3 runs to 17 residues. Trimming took 1 base from V and 6 from J; bases not matched to a gene: 12. The CDR3 reads CASSESGTGWGRPEAFF. DNA for the CDR3: TGTGCCAGCAGTGAATCCGGGACAGGGTGGGGAAGGCCTGAAGCTTTCTTT.

The chain has TRBV28 and TRBJ2-5; D gene uncertain. The CDR3 is made up of 15 amino acids. Trimming shortened V by 6 bases and J by 2 bases, and 16 bases separated the two germline ends. Germline lookup yields CDR1 MDHEN and CDR2 SYDVKM. The CDR3 nucleotides are TGTGCCAGCAGCACGGTATTCGGATATCAAGAGACCCAGTACTTC. Protein sequence: CASSTVFGYQETQYF. Combining the CDR3 with reference TRBV28 and TRBJ2-5 gives the whole variable domain DVKVTQSSRYLVKRTGEKVFLECVQDMDHENMFWYRQDPGLGLRLIYFSYDVKMKEKGDIPEGYSVSREKKERFSLILESASTNQTSMYLCASSTVFGYQETQYFGPGTRLLVL.

J is TRBJ1-4 and V is TRBV20-1; D is unresolved. This CDR3 is 13 amino acids long. V was clipped by 0 bases and J by 8 bases, with 10 bases between them. Germline V gene data show CDR1 as DFQATT and CDR2 as SNEGSKA (reference sequence). DNA of the CDR3: TGCAGTGCTAGAGACGGTGGAGGGGAAAAACTGTTTTTT. It is translated as CSARDGGGEKLFF.